What follows are 9 T cell receptor beta chains derived from one specimen sequenced in a study of T cell repertoires in cytomegalovirus infection. TCRdb independently ran MiXCR on the reads; one entry per CDR3 protein. The sample lists roughly 230,000 distinct CDR3 sequences, 9% to 15% occurring once. The sample was PBMCs. Receptor source: a human donor in good health (CMV status not recorded). Some clones in this sample may be carry-over from other donors' samples.

The rearrangement links TRBV2 to TRBJ2-5; the D is unclear. The CDR3 extends over 11 amino acids. Per the germline V gene, CDR1 is SNHLY and CDR2 is FYNNEI. V was pared by 8 bases and J by 2 bases, with 6 bases between. DNA of the CDR3: TGTGCCAGCGGGGTACAAGAGACCCAGTACTTC. Translation: CASGVQETQYF.

This clonotype has a count of ten or more. The chain couples TRBV7-2 to TRBJ2-1; D is uncertain. Per the germline V gene, CDR1 is SGHTA and CDR2 is FQGNSA. Between the trimmed V and J ends, which lost 1 base and 7 bases, there was a span of 5 bases. This CDR3 has 12 residues. CDR3 sequence reads: CASSLVRNEQFF. The CDR3 bases are TGTGCCAGCAGCTTAGTCAGGAATGAGCAGTTCTTC.

This clonotype occurred a few times. This chain connects TRBV12-3 or TRBV12-4 to TRBJ1-2; D gene uncertain. V was trimmed by 3 bases and J by 4 bases, leaving 12 bases between them. CDR3 size: 14 residues. CDR3 nucleotide sequence: TGTGCCAGCAGTTTTGCTGTATCGGGCTATGGCTACACCTTC. Translating gives CASSFAVSGYGYTF.

This clonotype was seen many times. The chain couples TRBV7-2 to TRBJ2-7; TRBD1 matches at 9 bases. The junction had 12 bases not matched to a gene; V was cut back by 5 bases and J by 7 bases. Germline V gives CDR1 SGHTA, CDR2 FQGNSA. This CDR3 has 15 residues. The CDR3 region has the DNA TGTGCCAGCAGCCCACAGGGACAGGGAAGGGGTGAGCAGTACTTC. This codes for CASSPQGQGRGEQYF.

The V call is TRBV3-1, the J call TRBJ1-4; no clear D gene. The CDR3 is 14 amino acids. Trimming removed 2 bases from V and 7 bases from J, with 11 bases in between. Germline V gene data show CDR1 as LGHDT and CDR2 as YNNKEL (reference sequence). CDR3 loop: CASSQRSAGEKLFF. CDR3 coding DNA: TGTGCCAGCAGCCAACGGTCGGCGGGTGAAAAACTGTTTTTT.

The rearrangement joins TRBV19 to TRBJ1-4; D not certain. There are 11 residues in the CDR3. Trimming pared 6 bases from V and 13 bases from J, leaving 12 bases between. The V gene's germline CDR1 is LNHDA and CDR2 SQIVND (reference sequence). This chain's CDR3 is CASSNRRRLFF. CDR3 nucleotide sequence: TGTGCCAGTAGCAATCGGAGGAGACTGTTTTTT.

The chain links TRBV10-3 to TRBJ1-6, with 7 bases aligning to TRBD1. Germline assignment: CDR1 ENHRY and CDR2 SYGVKD. CDR3 size: 14 residues. Trimming removed 6 bases from V and 5 bases from J; junction bases left unmatched: 4. The chain's CDR3 is CAIRPGQNNSPLHF. In DNA, the CDR3 is TGTGCCATCAGGCCGGGACAGAATAATTCACCCCTCCACTTT.

Only a few counts were recorded for this clonotype. The V and J genes are TRBV20-1 and TRBJ1-4, with 9 bases matching TRBD1. CDR1 is DFQATT, CDR2 SNEGSKA, per germline (reference sequence). The V gene end was trimmed by 2 bases and the J gene end by 1 base; junction bases not matched to a gene: 11. The length of the CDR3 is 18 residues. The CDR3 protein is CSARPGTGPFITNEKLFF. CDR3 coding DNA: TGCAGTGCTAGACCTGGGACAGGGCCCTTTATAACTAATGAAAAACTGTTTTTT.

This clonotype was seen a few times. The chain links TRBV29-1 to TRBJ1-1, with D maybe TRBD1 (5 bases). Trimming took 8 bases from V and 7 from J, leaving 17 bases between them. CDR1 and CDR2 from the germline V gene are SQVTM and ANQGSEA. The CDR3 loop spans 12 amino acids. The CDR3 loop is CSLWGGSGEAFF. CDR3 DNA sequence: TGCAGCCTCTGGGGGGGGAGCGGTGAAGCTTTCTTT.